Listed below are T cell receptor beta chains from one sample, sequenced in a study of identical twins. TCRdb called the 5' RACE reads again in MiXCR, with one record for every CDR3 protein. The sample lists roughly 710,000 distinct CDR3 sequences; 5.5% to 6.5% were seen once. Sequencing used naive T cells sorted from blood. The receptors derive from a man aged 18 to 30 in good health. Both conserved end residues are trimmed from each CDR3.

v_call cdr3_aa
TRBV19 ASSYASEHNEQF
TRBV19 ASGRGEQF
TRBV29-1 SVRKQETQY
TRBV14 ASSPDYLEQF
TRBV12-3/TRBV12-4 ASSLRTPYNEQF
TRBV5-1 ASSLNGQGNTGELF
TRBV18 ASSPLAGESYNEQF
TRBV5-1 ASRPDGAREQY
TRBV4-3 ASSQDLQGGGLKEKLF
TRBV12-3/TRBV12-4 ASTRGGFGYT
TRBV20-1 SAAPGLAPGELF
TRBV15 ATSNRSALFGGISTDTQY
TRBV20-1 SAIVLRGSEKLF
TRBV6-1 ASSGTGDNSPLH
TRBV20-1 SARSGTSGSPRTGELF
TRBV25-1 ASVRDVYNEQF
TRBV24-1 ATSDDTPGVLSEQF
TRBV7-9 ASSSLSGRGPDTQY
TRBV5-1 ASSLGPGQGFEKLF
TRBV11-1 ASSLGRFGASGTDTQY
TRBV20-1 SARDIGFNQPQH
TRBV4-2 ASSQETSGRSYEQY
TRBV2 ASSVQGVDEQY
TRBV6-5 ASSTSGRGHEQY
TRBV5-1 ASSSTRQGKVYNEQF
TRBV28 ASRPGTSGRVDTQY
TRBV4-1 ASRRVGQGYNEQF
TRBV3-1 ASSQPDWYQETQY
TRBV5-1 ASSLGRGLAAETQY
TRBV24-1 ATQGTSGRGRYEQY
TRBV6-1 ASSPMVGREGEYNEQF
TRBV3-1 ASSQDLATKNEQF
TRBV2 ASSSETAGGYT
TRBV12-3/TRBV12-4 ASSFRPGSNTGELF
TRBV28 ASRSPDYEQY
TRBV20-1 SARVGDSTDTQY
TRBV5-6 ASSLGGRGSETQY
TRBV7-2 ASSWTVTDTQY
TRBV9 ASSVGAGGGTNEQF
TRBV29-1 SVVLHSGANVLT
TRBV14 ASSQEASGVYNEQF
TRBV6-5 ASSYRETRYTYEQY
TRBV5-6 ASSPGTGAPGAEAF
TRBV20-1 SASYGGGNTGELF
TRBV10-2 ASSRDRGNNSPLH
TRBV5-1 ASSREGEQF
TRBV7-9 ASNKNAPTGELF
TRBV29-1 SVGVGSWGETQY
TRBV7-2 ASRTSGPGELF
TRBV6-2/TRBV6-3 ASSFDRGFDEQY
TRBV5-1 ASSVYRGLLAGELF
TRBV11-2 ASSYQIDEQF
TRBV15 ATAEGYQETQY
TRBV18 ASSPRSGTGIHEQY